The sequence of this T cell receptor (beta chain) was determined in a study of blood T cell repertoires in COVID-19 (dated by TCRdb to 2019 to 2021). With respect to the entire study: Samples from collaborators originated in the United States, Italy and Spain and spanned both the acute and convalescent phases of COVID-19. The material from the prospective study consisted of cDNA or gDNA derived from T cells, B-cell-depleted T cells, or PBMCs. Deeply sampled blood TCRbeta repertoires from subjects exposed to, actively infected with, or recovered from COVID-19 were included in the dataset. The repertoires were released in a freely available public database intended as a resource for research on the immune response to SARS-CoV-2. Samples were obtained from the ongoing ImmuneRACE study (first 160 participants) and from over 1,000 subjects provided by 6 global collaborators. A de-identified subject ID, COVID-19 status, age in years and sex were almost always included in the sample metadata. Where HLA class I and class II types were available, the types were taken from metadata supplied by the sample provider, not from assay-based typing.

TCRbeta CDR3 regions were amplified from genomic DNA using the immunoSEQ Assay, a bias-controlled multiplex PCR. The study's own analysis went as follows. Nucleated cell counts per sample were estimated from amplification of reference gene primers within the assay. Sequence reads were collapsed and filtered to measure the absolute abundance of every unique TCRbeta CDR3 rearrangement. For each sample, productive Simpson clonality was calculated as the square root of Simpson's diversity index over productive rearrangements. TCRdb re-hosts the immuneACCESS table, in-frame sequences only. Its copies lack some clones; in the studies checked, an unresolved V gene accounts for under half of them, and the cause for the rest is not known. V and J calls and clone size are those listed in that table; D and trimming were worked out from the DNA. In this sample the table shows around 300,000 clones, about 88% of which occur a single time. The ten largest make up about an eighth of the sample.

The investigation overall reported the following: The amount of clinical and demographic metadata varied by source and participant and was provided uncurated.

Worth noting for this clone: What this receptor recognizes is not known. The record has no base qualities; no much larger clone is one base away.

At one collaborating source in Seattle, patients were enrolled during active infection and were followed longitudinally through the course of disease. The collaborating institutions used their own protocols to collect whole blood in K2EDTA tubes. For TCRbeta analysis, collaborator samples were shipped as frozen whole blood, as isolated PBMCs, or as DNA extracted from either sample type. Including the terminal cysteine and phenylalanine, the CDR3 comprises 16 residues. Solely the CDR3 DNA is kept, with 48 bases framed from the first base. CDR1 and CDR2 are read off the germline V gene (reference sequence) as MNHEY and SMNVEV. V sheds 2 bases and J sheds 3 bases, leaving 14 bases between their ends.

The sequencing sample was made of peripheral blood. This chain joins TRBV27 to TRBJ1-5, with a weak D call of TRBD1 (5 bases match). The TCR originated in a woman between 65 and 79 years old with COVID-19, enrolled during active disease. The CDR3 has the sequence CASSLKGPFPNQPQHF. At the DNA level, the sequence is TGTGCCAGCAGTTTAAAGGGGCCTTTTCCCAATCAGCCCCAGCATTTT.